This T cell receptor beta chain was recovered during a study of vaccination and CD4 T cells after COVID-19. This sample's treatment: roughly 10-day PBMC culture with coronavirus spike peptide pools or control peptides (ViraFEST assay). Scientists ran DNA taken from cultured CD4+ T cells through the Oncomine TCR Beta short-read assay for sequencing. One entry per CDR3 protein, called by TCRdb with MiXCR from the PCR reads. This table holds roughly 17,000 distinct CDR3 sequences, 52% found once. The CDR3 is 15 amino acids. In germline, CDR1 is MDHEN, CDR2 SYDVKM. The V gene lost 5 bases and the J gene lost 9 bases, with 20 bases spanning the gap. To note about this clonotype: Its matching antigen is unknown.

The chain links TRBV28 to TRBJ2-1; D is uncertain. This clonotype originated in a human donor who had recovered from COVID-19. The material sequenced was CD4+ T cells from blood, cultured in vitro, taken before SARS-CoV-2 vaccination. CDR3 bases: TGTGCCAGCAGTCAACTCGCAACCCGAGGAAGTGAGCAGTTCTTC. Its protein is CASSQLATRGSEQFF.